The sequence of this T cell receptor beta chain was determined in a study of T cell repertoires in cytomegalovirus infection (dated by TCRdb to the late 2010s). Study-wide context: Because public TCR beta signatures pointed to carriage of CMV infection together with the matching HLA type, the HLA type of each donor mattered for the analysis. The paper as a whole reports these results and caveats: In both this cohort and an independent 352-donor cohort, the cumulative frequency of public TCR beta family members distinguished carriers of CMV infection plus the relevant HLA type. The ex vivo response was dominated by HLA-C-restricted CMV-specific TCR beta clonotypes, and the single most frequent clonotype in two of eight donors was supplied by these HLA-C-restricted clonotypes.

The instrument given in TCRdb is Illumina HiSeq 1500. The raw public data were reprocessed by TCRdb itself: fastp quality trimming at Q25, MiXCR clonotype calling, in-frame beta chains only. Each record represents a unique CDR3 protein, reported with the most common genes and DNA among its rows. For this sample there are over 200,000 distinct CDR3 sequences; about 13% appear just once. 7.5% to 10% of the sample belongs to the ten largest clones. This clonotype came up a few times. Its cognate antigen has yet to be identified. Qualities for individual bases were not recorded, and no much larger clone is one base off. What was sequenced was PBMCs. This receptor was obtained from a human donor in good health (CMV status not recorded). Some clones in this sample may be carry-over from other donors' samples.

In nucleotide form, the sequence is TGTGCCAGCAGCTTAATGGGGGGGCGTGAGACCCAGTACTTC. Its coded protein is CASSLMGGRETQYF. The receptor chain draws on TRBV7-3 and TRBJ2-5; the D region possibly corresponds to TRBD2 (7 bases align). At the junction V is shortened by 1 base and J by 5 bases, with 11 bases in between. Inclusive of the bounding cysteine and phenylalanine, the CDR3 is 14 residues long. The entry retains the CDR3 DNA only, 42 bases that are in frame from base 1. According to the germline V gene, CDR1 reads SGHTA and CDR2 reads FQGTGA.